These 25 T cell receptor beta chains came from one sample sequenced in a study of OX40 agonist ivuxolimab in advanced cancers. Clones were sequenced by immunoSEQ multiplex PCR, and TCRdb holds only the in-frame ones, with some missing. The repertoire includes about 70,000 clones, roughly nine tenths of them detected once, and approximately 8% sits in the top ten. The sample in question was CD4+ or CD8+ T cells sorted from blood, obtained in a trial of the OX40 agonist ivuxolimab. The receptor source for this set is an adult with an advanced solid tumor such as melanoma, head and neck, liver or kidney cancer.

The rearrangement joins TRBV15 to TRBJ1-5; 8 bases line up with TRBD1. The CDR3 runs 14 residues. Germline lookup yields CDR1 LNHNV and CDR2 YYDKDF (reference sequence). V lost 5 bases and J lost 7; bases outside the gene matches: 7. CDR3 amino acids: CATSARQGFQPQHF. The CDR3 DNA reads as TGTGCCACCAGCGCTAGACAGGGGTTCCAGCCCCAGCATTTT.

The rearrangement joins TRBV7-9 to TRBJ2-1; 11 positions match TRBD2. Per the germline V gene, CDR1 is SEHNR and CDR2 is FQNEAQ (reference sequence). Trimming at V came to 6 bases and at J to 0 bases, leaving 4 bases not matched to a gene. The length of the CDR3 is 16 residues. The DNA for the CDR3 is TGTGCCAGCAGACGACTAGCGGGGAGCTCCTACAATGAGCAGTTCTTC. Translating it yields CASRRLAGSSYNEQFF. The full variable domain, with the rest looked up from reference TRBV7-9 and TRBJ2-1, is DTGVSQNPRHKITKRGQNVTFRCDPISEHNRLYWYRQTLGQGPEFLTYFQNEAQLEKSRLLSDRFSAERPKGSFSTLEIQRTEQGDSAMYLCASRRLAGSSYNEQFFGPGTRLTVL.

The chain has TRBV19 and TRBJ1-1, with D uncertain. CDR3 length: 13 amino acids. V shed 3 bases and J shed 1 base, with 6 bases lying between them. In germline, CDR1 is LNHDA, CDR2 SQIVND (reference sequence). The CDR3 DNA sequence: TGTGCCAGTAGTATCTGGGGGAACACTGAAGCTTTCTTT. Its translation: CASSIWGNTEAFF.

The chain links TRBV7-8 to TRBJ1-1, with D possibly being TRBD1 (5 bases). The length of the CDR3 is 17 residues. V lost 5 bases to trimming and J lost 1 base, with 20 bases between them. The V gene's germline CDR1 is SGHVS and CDR2 FQNEAQ. The CDR3 loop reads CASSHGLRPTENTEAFF. In nucleotides, the CDR3 is TGTGCCAGCAGCCATGGACTTAGACCGACAGAGAACACTGAAGCTTTCTTT.

CDR3 amino acids: CASSLGTSGSYNEQFF. CDR3 nucleotides: TGTGCCAGCAGCTTGGGTACTAGCGGTTCCTACAATGAGCAGTTCTTC. This chain joins TRBV5-6 and TRBJ2-1; 8 bases fit TRBD2. CDR1 is SGHDT, CDR2 YYEEEE, per germline. The CDR3 is made up of 16 amino acids. V gave up 0 bases and J gave up 1 base; unmatched junction bases: 3.

The gene calls are TRBV7-6 and TRBJ2-7, with TRBD1 matching over 9 bases. The ends lost 5 bases at V and 6 bases at J; junction bases unmatched: 8. The CDR3 has 14 amino acids. CDR1 is SGHVS and CDR2 is FNYEAQ in the germline V gene. DNA of the CDR3: TGTGCCAGCAGCCCCGGGACAGGGCCGGGCGAGCAGTACTTC. This gives the protein CASSPGTGPGEQYF.

In this sample, this clone turned up once. The genes are TRBV6-6 and TRBJ2-7; D is unresolved. Germline CDR1 and CDR2: MNHNY and SVGAGI (reference sequence). This CDR3 is 14 amino acids long. V was trimmed by 3 bases and J by 1 base, leaving 10 bases between them. The CDR3 DNA reads as TGTGCCAGCAGTTATGGTGGCAGATCCTACGAGCAGTACTTC. Protein product: CASSYGGRSYEQYF.

The rearrangement joins TRBV6-4 to TRBJ2-5, with 7 bases that match TRBD2. The germline gives CDR1 MRHNA, CDR2 SNTAGT. The ends lost 0 bases at V and 3 bases at J; junction bases unmatched: 10. This CDR3 has 17 residues. The CDR3 coding sequence is TGTGCCAGCAGTGACTCGAGGGAGGGGATGGGAAAAGAGACCCAGTACTTC. As protein: CASSDSREGMGKETQYF.

The chain uses TRBV13 and TRBJ1-1, with TRBD1 matching over 7 bases. CDR1 and CDR2 from the germline V gene are PRHDT and FYEKMQ (reference sequence). Trimming at V came to 5 bases and at J to 1 base, leaving 4 bases not matched to a gene. This CDR3 comprises 14 residues. CDR3 loop: CASSPRTGNTEAFF. Here the CDR3 DNA reads TGTGCCAGCAGCCCAAGGACAGGGAACACTGAAGCTTTCTTT.

The genes are TRBV30 and TRBJ2-5, with D hard to call. With 3 bases removed from V and 5 bases from J, the gap between germline ends came to 4 bases. Germline V gene data show CDR1 as GTSNPN and CDR2 as SVGIG (reference sequence). The CDR3 sequence is 10 residues long. CDR3 residues: CAWSVETQYF. CDR3 nucleotides: TGTGCCTGGAGCGTGGAGACCCAGTACTTC.

The V gene is TRBV20-1, the J gene TRBJ1-5; D is possibly TRBD1 (5 bases). The CDR3 spans 11 residues. The germline CDR1 and CDR2 sequences are DFQATT and SNEGSKA (reference sequence). V was clipped by 7 bases and J by 3 bases, with 7 bases between them. CDR3 amino acids: CSGGDNQPQHF. The CDR3 DNA reads TGCAGTGGAGGGGACAATCAGCCCCAGCATTTT.

This sequence joins TRBV5-8 and TRBJ2-7, with D unresolved. Germline lookup yields CDR1 SGHTS and CDR2 YDEGEE. This CDR3 is built from 12 residues. Trimming removed 5 bases from V and 4 bases from J, with 10 bases in between. CDR3 loop: CASRLYRYEQYF. The CDR3 bases are TGTGCCAGCAGATTATATCGGTACGAGCAGTACTTC.

The CDR3 DNA reads as TGCGCCAGCAGACAAACAGTCGACGAGCAGTACTTC. Its protein product is CASRQTVDEQYF. The rearrangement joins TRBV5-1 to TRBJ2-7; D gene ambiguous. Germline lookup yields CDR1 SGHRS and CDR2 YFSETQ. CDR3 length equals 12 residues. V was trimmed by 5 bases and J by 5 bases, leaving 11 bases between them. Using reference TRBV5-1 and TRBJ2-7 for the parts outside the CDR3, the full variable domain is KAGVTQTPRYLIKTRGQQVTLSCSPISGHRSVSWYQQTPGQGLQFLFEYFSETQRNKGNFPGRFSGRQFSNSRSEMNVSTLELGDSALYLCASRQTVDEQYFGPGTRLTVT.

This clone was counted once. This same CDR3 is encoded by further DNA sequences in the sample. The rearrangement joins TRBV7-3 to TRBJ2-1, with D hard to call. The V and J ends lost 2 bases and 1 base respectively, with 3 bases between them. CDR3 size: 13 residues. Germline V CDR1 and CDR2: SGHTA, FQGTGA. CDR3 amino acids: CASSLGSYNEQFF. The CDR3 nucleotides are TGTGCCAGCAGCTTAGGTTCCTACAATGAGCAGTTCTTC.

The chain links TRBV6-4 to TRBJ2-3, with D perhaps TRBD2 (7 bases). The CDR3 consists of 16 residues. Germline CDR1 and CDR2: MRHNA and SNTAGT. Trimming pared 3 bases from V and 1 base from J, leaving 14 bases between. The CDR3, as DNA: TGTGCCAGCAGTGAGAAAGGGGGGGGAGGCACAGATACGCAGTATTTT. This codes for CASSEKGGGGTDTQYF.

Written as DNA, the CDR3 is TGCAGCGTTGAAGATCTGGACCCCTACGAGCAGTACTTC. The encoded protein is CSVEDLDPYEQYF. The rearrangement links TRBV29-1 to TRBJ2-7; D gene ambiguous. The V and J ends lost 0 bases and 2 bases respectively, with 8 bases between them. The germline V gene encodes CDR1 SQVTM and CDR2 ANQGSEA. The length of the CDR3 is 13 residues.

This rearrangement joins TRBV11-2 to TRBJ1-3; no reliable D call. Germline CDR1 reads SGHAT; CDR2 reads FQNNGV. Trimming took 4 bases from V and 0 from J, leaving 13 bases between them. CDR3 size: 16 residues. The chain's CDR3 is CASSSSGVSSGNTIYF. In DNA form, the CDR3 reads TGTGCCAGCAGCTCAAGCGGGGTGAGCTCTGGAAACACCATATATTTT.

This clone was seen once. The V gene is TRBV5-4, the J gene TRBJ1-4, with unresolved D. Per the germline V gene, CDR1 is SGHNT and CDR2 is YYREEE (reference sequence). This CDR3 region has 13 residues. V lost 0 bases to trimming and J lost 7 bases, with 7 bases between them. CDR3 amino acids: CASSLDRGEKLFF. The CDR3 DNA reads as TGTGCCAGCAGCTTGGACCGAGGTGAAAAACTGTTTTTT. Filled out from reference TRBV5-4 and TRBJ1-4, the complete variable domain reads ETGVTQSPTHLIKTRGQQVTLRCSSQSGHNTVSWYQQALGQGPQFIFQYYREEENGRGNFPPRFSGLQFPNYSSELNVNALELDDSALYLCASSLDRGEKLFFGSGTQLSVL.

The chain has TRBV6-6 and TRBJ2-3; 8 bases match TRBD1. CDR3 size: 16 residues. CDR1 MNHNY and CDR2 SVGAGI come from the germline V gene (reference sequence). J gave up 2 bases and V 0 bases, and 4 bases lay outside the gene matches. The CDR3 region is CASSYSPGGPTDTQYF. DNA for the CDR3: TGTGCCAGCAGTTACTCGCCAGGGGGCCCCACAGATACGCAGTATTTT.

The chain recombines TRBV9 with TRBJ2-1; D is possibly TRBD2 (5 bases). The CDR3 extends over 14 amino acids. Germline lookup yields CDR1 SGDLS and CDR2 YYNGEE. Trimming left V 0 bases short and J 13 bases short, with 17 bases between. CDR3 nucleotides: TGTGCCAGCAGCGTAGGGCTAGCCCAAAAGGAACAGTTCTTC. This codes for CASSVGLAQKEQFF.

The rearrangement joins TRBV6-5 to TRBJ2-7, with D perhaps matching TRBD2 (7 bases). The V end was cut by 0 bases, the J end by 0 bases, with 12 bases between. CDR3 length: 16 amino acids. Germline V CDR1 and CDR2: MNHEY, SVGAGI. CDR3 amino acids: CASSYSRGASSYEQYF. CDR3 DNA: TGTGCCAGCAGTTACTCTCGGGGGGCGAGCTCCTACGAGCAGTACTTC.

This clone was seen only once. The V and J genes are TRBV5-8 and TRBJ2-7; D call uncertain. From germline, CDR1 is SGHTS and CDR2 YDEGEE. V dropped 2 bases and J dropped 4 bases, with 10 bases sitting between them. This CDR3 has 13 residues. The CDR3 protein is CASSFYSSYEQYF. CDR3 DNA: TGTGCCAGCAGCTTTTACAGTTCTTACGAGCAGTACTTC.

About this clone itself: The sample holds other DNA sequences that translate to the same CDR3. The chain has TRBV7-9 and TRBJ2-7; D is uncertain. V lost 1 base and J lost 2, with 6 bases in between. The CDR3 consists of 13 residues. CDR1 SEHNR and CDR2 FQNEAQ come from the germline V gene (reference sequence). The CDR3 loop is CASSLVGPYEQYF. The CDR3 DNA reads as TGTGCCAGCAGCTTAGTAGGGCCCTACGAGCAGTACTTC.

V usage is TRBV2 and J usage is TRBJ1-4; 9 bases map to TRBD1. This CDR3 region has 16 residues. Germline-derived CDR1 and CDR2 are SNHLY and FYNNEI. Losses at the gene ends were 1 base for V and 8 bases for J; bases not matched to a gene: 8. The CDR3: CASSEEWTGEGEKLFF. The CDR3 bases are TGTGCCAGCAGTGAAGAGTGGACAGGGGAGGGAGAAAAACTGTTTTTT.

V gene TRBV10-1 combines with J gene TRBJ2-7, with 7 bases aligning to TRBD1. There are 15 residues in the CDR3. The germline CDR1 and CDR2 sequences are WNHNN and SYGVQD (reference sequence). Trimming cost V 1 base and J 5 bases; bases outside gene matches: 8. CDR3 loop: CASSECRLGGDEQYF. CDR3 coding DNA: TGCGCCAGCAGTGAGTGCCGGTTAGGGGGCGACGAGCAGTACTTC.